This paragraph reports one T cell receptor beta chain. Its antigen is not known. This may stem from a read error, because a much larger clone lies one nucleotide away. The data stem from a study of post-analysis software for immune sequencing data. General study findings and limits: Five or six TRBV segments, TRBV5-6, TRBV5-1 and TRBV20-1 among them, were found more frequent in patients than controls.

Tagging with unique molecular identifiers was a feature of the TCR beta cDNA libraries. Using its own MiXCR run on the PCR reads, TCRdb lists one record per CDR3 protein. The table has about 460,000 distinct CDR3 sequences, less than 45% seen once. Trimming removed 5 bases from V and 3 bases from J, with 22 bases in between. This CDR3 has 17 amino acids. From germline, CDR1 is MDHEN and CDR2 SYDVKM. This TCR came from a girl aged 10 to 17 with multiple sclerosis. The sample consisted of blood. The gene calls are TRBV28 and TRBJ1-1; the D is unclear. CDR3 in amino acids: CASSQKFGVTSHTEAFF. Here the CDR3 DNA reads TGTGCCAGCAGTCAGAAGTTTGGGGTGACGTCCCACACTGAAGCTTTCTTT. The full variable domain, its missing parts supplied by reference TRBV28 and TRBJ1-1, is DVKVTQSSRYLVKRTGEKVFLECVQDMDHENMFWYRQDPGLGLRLIYFSYDVKMKEKGDIPEGYSVSREKKERFSLILESASTNQTSMYLCASSQKFGVTSHTEAFFGQGTRLTVV.